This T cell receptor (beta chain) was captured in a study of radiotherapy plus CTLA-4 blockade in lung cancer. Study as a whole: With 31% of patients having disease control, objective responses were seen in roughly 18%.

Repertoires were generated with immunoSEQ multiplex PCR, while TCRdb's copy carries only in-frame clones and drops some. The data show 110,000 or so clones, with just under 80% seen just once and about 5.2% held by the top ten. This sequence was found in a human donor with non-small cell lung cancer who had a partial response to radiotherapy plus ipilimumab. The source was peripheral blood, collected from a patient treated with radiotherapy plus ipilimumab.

The CDR3 is CASSSQGANQPQHF. The CDR3 DNA follows: TGTGCCAGCAGCTCCCAGGGGGCGAATCAGCCCCAGCATTTT. The chain carries TRBV5-4 and TRBJ1-5, with 8 positions matching TRBD1. Germline loops: CDR1 SGHNT, CDR2 YYREEE (reference sequence). V gave up 3 bases and J gave up 4 bases; unmatched junction bases: 3. The CDR3 loop spans 14 amino acids.